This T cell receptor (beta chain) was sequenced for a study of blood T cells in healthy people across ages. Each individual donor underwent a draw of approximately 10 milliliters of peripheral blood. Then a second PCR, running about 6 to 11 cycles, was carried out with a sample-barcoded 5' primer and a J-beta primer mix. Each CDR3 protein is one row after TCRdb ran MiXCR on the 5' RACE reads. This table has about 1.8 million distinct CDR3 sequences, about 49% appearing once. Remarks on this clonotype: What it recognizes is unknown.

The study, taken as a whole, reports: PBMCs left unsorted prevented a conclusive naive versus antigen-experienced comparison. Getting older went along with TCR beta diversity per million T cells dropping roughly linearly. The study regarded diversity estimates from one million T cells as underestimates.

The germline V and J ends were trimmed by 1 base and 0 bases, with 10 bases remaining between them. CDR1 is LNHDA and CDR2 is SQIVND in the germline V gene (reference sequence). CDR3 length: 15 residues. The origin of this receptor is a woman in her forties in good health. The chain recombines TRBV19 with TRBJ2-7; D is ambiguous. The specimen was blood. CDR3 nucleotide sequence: TGTGCCAGTAGTATAGTCTGGGGAAGCTCCTACGAGCAGTACTTC. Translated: CASSIVWGSSYEQYF.